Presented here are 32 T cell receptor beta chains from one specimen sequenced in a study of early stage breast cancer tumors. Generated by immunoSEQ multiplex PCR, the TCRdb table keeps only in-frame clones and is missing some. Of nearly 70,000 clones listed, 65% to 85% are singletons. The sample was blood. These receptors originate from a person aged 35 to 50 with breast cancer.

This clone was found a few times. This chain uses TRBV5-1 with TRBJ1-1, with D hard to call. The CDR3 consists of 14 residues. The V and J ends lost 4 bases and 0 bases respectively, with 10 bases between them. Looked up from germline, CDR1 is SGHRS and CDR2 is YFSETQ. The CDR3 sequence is CASSKLGMNTEAFF. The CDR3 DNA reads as TGCGCCAGCAGCAAGCTAGGTATGAACACTGAAGCTTTCTTT.

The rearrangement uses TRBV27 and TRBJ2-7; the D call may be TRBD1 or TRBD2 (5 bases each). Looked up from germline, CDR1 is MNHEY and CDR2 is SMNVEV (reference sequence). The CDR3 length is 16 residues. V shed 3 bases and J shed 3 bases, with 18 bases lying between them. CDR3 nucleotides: TGTGCCAGCAGTTTCTCCGGGGCTACAAACCTCTACGAGCAGTACTTC. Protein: CASSFSGATNLYEQYF.

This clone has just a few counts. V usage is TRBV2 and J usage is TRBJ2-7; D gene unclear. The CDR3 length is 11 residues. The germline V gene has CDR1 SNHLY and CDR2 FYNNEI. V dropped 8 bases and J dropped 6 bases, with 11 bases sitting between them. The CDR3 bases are TGTGCCAGCTTGCGGTCGGGCGAGCAGTACTTC. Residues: CASLRSGEQYF.

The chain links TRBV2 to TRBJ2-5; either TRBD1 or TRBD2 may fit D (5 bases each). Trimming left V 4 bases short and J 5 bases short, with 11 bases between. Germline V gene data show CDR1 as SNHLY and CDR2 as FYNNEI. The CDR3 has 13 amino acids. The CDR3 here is CASSAGTAETQYF. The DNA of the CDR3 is TGTGCCAGCAGTGCTGGGACGGCGGAGACCCAGTACTTC.

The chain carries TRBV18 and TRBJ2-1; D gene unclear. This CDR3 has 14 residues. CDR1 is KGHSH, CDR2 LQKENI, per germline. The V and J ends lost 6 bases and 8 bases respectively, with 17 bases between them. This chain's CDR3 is CASSSPGGRDEQFF. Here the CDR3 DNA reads TGTGCCAGCTCGTCCCCCGGTGGTAGGGATGAGCAGTTCTTC.

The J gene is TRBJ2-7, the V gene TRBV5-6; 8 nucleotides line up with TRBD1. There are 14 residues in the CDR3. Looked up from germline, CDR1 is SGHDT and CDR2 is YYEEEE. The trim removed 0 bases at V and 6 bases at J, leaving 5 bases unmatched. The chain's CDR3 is CASSLGTGNFEQYF. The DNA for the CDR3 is TGTGCCAGCAGCTTGGGGACAGGGAATTTCGAGCAGTACTTC.

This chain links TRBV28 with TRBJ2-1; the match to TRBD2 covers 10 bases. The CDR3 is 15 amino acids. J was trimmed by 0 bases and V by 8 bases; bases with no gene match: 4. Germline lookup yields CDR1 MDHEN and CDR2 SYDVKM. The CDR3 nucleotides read TGTGCCAGCGGTGCTAGCGGGAGCTCCTACAATGAGCAGTTCTTC. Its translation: CASGASGSSYNEQFF.

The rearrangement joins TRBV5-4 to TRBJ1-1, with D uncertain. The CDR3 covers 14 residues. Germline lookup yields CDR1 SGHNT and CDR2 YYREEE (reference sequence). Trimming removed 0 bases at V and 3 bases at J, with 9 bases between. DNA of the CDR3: TGTGCCAGCAGCTTGGGACATGGAGACACTGAAGCTTTCTTT. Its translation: CASSLGHGDTEAFF.

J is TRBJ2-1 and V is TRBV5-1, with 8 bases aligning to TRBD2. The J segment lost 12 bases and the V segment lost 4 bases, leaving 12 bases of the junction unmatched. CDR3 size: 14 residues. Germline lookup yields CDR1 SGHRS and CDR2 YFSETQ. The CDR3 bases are TGCGCCAGCAGCCTTACTAGCGGTCCTCAACGGCAGTTCTTC. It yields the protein CASSLTSGPQRQFF.

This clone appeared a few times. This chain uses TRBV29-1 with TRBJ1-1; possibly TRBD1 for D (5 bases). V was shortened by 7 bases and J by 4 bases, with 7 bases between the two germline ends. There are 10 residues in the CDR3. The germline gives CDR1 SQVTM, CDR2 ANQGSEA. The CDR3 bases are TGCAGCGGGGGGAGCACTGAAGCTTTCTTT. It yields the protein CSGGSTEAFF.

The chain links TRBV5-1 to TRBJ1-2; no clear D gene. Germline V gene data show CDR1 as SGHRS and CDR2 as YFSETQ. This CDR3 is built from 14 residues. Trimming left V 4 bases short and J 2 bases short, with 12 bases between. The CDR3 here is CASSMSGSNYGYTF. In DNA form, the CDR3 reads TGCGCCAGCAGCATGAGTGGGTCGAACTATGGCTACACCTTC.

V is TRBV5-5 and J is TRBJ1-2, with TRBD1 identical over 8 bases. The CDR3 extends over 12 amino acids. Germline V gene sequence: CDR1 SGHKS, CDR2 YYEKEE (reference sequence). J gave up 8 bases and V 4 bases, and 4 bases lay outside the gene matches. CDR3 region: CASSIGTGGYTF. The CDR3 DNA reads TGTGCCAGCAGCATCGGGACAGGCGGCTACACCTTC. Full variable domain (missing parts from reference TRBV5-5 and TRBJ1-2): DAGVTQSPTHLIKTRGQQVTLRCSPISGHKSVSWYQQVLGQGPQFIFQYYEKEERGRGNFPDRFSARQFPNYSSELNVNALLLGDSALYLCASSIGTGGYTFGSGTRLTVV.

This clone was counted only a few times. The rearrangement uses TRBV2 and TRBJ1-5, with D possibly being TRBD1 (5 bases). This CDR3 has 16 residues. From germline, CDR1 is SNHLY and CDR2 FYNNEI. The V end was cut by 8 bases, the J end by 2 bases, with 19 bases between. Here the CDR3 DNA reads TGTGCCAGCCGGGGAGCGGGGCGGAAGGGCAATCAGCCCCAGCATTTT. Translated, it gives CASRGAGRKGNQPQHF.

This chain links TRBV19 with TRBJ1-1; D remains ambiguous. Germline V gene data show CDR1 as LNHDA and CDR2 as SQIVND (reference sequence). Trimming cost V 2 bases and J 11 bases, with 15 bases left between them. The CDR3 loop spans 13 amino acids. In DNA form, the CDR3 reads TGTGCCAGTAGTATAAACACGGCTGAAGGGGCTTTCTTT. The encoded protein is CASSINTAEGAFF.

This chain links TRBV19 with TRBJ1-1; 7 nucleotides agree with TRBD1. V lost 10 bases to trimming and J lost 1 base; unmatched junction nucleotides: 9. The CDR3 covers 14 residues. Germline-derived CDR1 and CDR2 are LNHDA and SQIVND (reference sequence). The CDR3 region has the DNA TGTGCCACGGACAGGCAACAGGGGAACACTGAAGCTTTCTTT. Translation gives CATDRQQGNTEAFF.

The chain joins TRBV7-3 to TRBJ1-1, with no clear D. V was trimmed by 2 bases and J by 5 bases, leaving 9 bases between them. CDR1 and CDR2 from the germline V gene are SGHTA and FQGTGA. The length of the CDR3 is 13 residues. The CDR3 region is CASSLRGHTEAFF. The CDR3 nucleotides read TGTGCCAGCAGCTTACGGGGTCATACTGAAGCTTTCTTT.

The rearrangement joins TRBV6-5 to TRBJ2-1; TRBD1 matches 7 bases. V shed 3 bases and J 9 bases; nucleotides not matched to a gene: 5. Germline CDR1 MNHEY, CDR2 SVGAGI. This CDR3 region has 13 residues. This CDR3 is CASSYYRGSEQFF. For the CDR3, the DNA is TGTGCCAGCAGTTATTACAGGGGAAGTGAGCAGTTCTTC.

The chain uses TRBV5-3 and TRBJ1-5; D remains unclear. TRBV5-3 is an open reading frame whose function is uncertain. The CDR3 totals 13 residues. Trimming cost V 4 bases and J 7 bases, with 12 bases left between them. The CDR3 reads CARSLLEAQPQHF. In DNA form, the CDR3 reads TGTGCCAGAAGCCTCTTGGAAGCGCAGCCCCAGCATTTT.

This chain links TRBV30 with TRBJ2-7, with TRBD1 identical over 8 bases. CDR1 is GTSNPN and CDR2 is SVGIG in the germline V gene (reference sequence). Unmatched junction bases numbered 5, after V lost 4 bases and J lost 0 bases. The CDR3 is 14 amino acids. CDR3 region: CAWTGQGSSYEQYF. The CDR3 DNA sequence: TGTGCCTGGACCGGACAGGGCAGCTCCTACGAGCAGTACTTC.

This CDR3 reads CASSRGGQVEETQYF. DNA of the CDR3: TGCGCCAGCAGCCGGGGGGGGCAGGTTGAGGAGACCCAGTACTTC. The gene calls are TRBV5-1 and TRBJ2-5; 8 nucleotides agree with TRBD2. The J segment lost 5 bases and the V segment lost 4 bases, leaving 10 bases of the junction unmatched. The CDR3 extends over 15 amino acids. Germline lookup yields CDR1 SGHRS and CDR2 YFSETQ.

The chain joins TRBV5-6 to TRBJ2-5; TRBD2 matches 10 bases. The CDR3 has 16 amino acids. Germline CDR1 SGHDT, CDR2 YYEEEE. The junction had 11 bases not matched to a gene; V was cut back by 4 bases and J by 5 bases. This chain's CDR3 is CASSIGTSDLGETQYF. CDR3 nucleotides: TGTGCCAGCAGCATAGGGACTAGCGACTTGGGGGAGACCCAGTACTTC.

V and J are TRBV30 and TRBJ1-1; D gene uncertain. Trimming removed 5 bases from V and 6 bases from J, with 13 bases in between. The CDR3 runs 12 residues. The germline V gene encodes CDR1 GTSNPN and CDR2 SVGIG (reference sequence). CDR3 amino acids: CAWLSRGAEAFF. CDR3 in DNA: TGTGCCTGGTTATCGCGGGGAGCTGAAGCTTTCTTT.

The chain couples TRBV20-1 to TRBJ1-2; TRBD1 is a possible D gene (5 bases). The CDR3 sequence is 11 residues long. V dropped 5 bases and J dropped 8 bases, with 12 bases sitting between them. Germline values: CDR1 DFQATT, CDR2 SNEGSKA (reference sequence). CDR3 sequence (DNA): TGCAGTGCTCCCCCCAGGGACGGCTACACCTTC. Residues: CSAPPRDGYTF.

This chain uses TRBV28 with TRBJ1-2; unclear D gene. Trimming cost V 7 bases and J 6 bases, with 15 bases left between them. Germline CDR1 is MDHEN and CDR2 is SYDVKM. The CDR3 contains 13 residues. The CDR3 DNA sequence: TGTGCCAGCACGAGGGAGTCGTTGAATGGCTACACCTTC. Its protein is CASTRESLNGYTF.

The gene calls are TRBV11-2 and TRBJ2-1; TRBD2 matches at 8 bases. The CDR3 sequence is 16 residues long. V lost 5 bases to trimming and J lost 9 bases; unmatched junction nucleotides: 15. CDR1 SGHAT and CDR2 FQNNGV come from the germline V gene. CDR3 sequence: CASSGALAGGRGEQFF. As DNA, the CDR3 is TGTGCCAGCAGCGGAGCCCTGGCGGGAGGTCGGGGTGAGCAGTTCTTC. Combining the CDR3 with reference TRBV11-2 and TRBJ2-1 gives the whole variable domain EAGVAQSPRYKIIEKRQSVAFWCNPISGHATLYWYQQILGQGPKLLIQFQNNGVVDDSQLPKDRFSAERLKGVDSTLKIQPAKLEDSAVYLCASSGALAGGRGEQFFGPGTRLTVL.

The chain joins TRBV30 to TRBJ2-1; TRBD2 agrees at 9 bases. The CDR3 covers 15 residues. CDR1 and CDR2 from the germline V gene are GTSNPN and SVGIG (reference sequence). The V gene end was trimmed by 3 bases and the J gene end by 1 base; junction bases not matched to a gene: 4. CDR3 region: CAWRPLAGSYNEQFF. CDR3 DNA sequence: TGTGCCTGGAGACCTCTAGCGGGGTCCTACAATGAGCAGTTCTTC.

The CDR3 bases are TGTGCCAGTAGCAGGACAGTGAGTATGAACACTGAAGCTTTCTTT. Protein: CASSRTVSMNTEAFF. V and J are TRBV19 and TRBJ1-1; TRBD1 is a possible D gene (6 bases). This CDR3 is built from 15 residues. The V gene lost 6 bases and the J gene lost 0 bases, with 14 bases spanning the gap. Germline V lookup: CDR1 LNHDA, CDR2 SQIVND (reference sequence).

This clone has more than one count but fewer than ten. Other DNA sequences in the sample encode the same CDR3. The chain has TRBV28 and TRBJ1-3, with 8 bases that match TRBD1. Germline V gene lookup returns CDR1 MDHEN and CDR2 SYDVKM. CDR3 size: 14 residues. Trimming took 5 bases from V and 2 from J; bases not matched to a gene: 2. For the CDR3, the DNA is TGTGCCAGCAGTCTGACAGGGGCTGGAAACACCATATATTTT. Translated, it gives CASSLTGAGNTIYF.

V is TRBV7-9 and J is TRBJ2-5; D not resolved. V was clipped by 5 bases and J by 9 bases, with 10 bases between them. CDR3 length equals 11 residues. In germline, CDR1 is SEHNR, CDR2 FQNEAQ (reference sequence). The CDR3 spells CASSAKEAQYF. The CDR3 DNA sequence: TGTGCCAGCAGCGCGAAGGAAGCCCAGTACTTC. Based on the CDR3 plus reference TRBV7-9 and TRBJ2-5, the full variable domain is DTGVSQNPRHKITKRGQNVTFRCDPISEHNRLYWYRQTLGQGPEFLTYFQNEAQLEKSRLLSDRFSAERPKGSFSTLEIQRTEQGDSAMYLCASSAKEAQYFGPGTRLLVL.

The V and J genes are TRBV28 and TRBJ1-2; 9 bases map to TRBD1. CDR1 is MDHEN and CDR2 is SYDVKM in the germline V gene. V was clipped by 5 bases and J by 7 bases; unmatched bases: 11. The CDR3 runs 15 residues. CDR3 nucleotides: TGTGCCAGCAGTCCATTCGGACAGGGGATCTCTGGCTACACCTTC. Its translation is CASSPFGQGISGYTF.

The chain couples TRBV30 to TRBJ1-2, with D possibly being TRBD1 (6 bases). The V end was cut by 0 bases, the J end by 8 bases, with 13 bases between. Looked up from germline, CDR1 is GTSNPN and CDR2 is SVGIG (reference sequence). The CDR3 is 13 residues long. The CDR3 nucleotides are TGTGCCTGGAGTGTACTGAAGGGGGGAGGCTACACCTTC. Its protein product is CAWSVLKGGGYTF.

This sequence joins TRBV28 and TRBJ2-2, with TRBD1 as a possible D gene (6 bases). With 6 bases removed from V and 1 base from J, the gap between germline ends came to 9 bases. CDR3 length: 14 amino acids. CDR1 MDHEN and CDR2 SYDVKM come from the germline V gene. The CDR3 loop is CASRWGQNTGELFF. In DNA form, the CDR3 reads TGTGCCAGCAGGTGGGGACAGAACACCGGGGAGCTGTTTTTT.